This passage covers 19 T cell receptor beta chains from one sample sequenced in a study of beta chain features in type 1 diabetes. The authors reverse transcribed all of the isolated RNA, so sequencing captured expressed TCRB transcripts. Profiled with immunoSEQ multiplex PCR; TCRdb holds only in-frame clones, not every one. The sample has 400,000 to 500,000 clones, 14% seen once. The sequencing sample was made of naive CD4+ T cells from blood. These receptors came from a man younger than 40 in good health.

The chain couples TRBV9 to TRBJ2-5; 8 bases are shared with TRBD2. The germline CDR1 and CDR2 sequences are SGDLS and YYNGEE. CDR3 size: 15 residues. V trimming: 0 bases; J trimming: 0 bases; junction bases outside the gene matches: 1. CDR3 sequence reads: CASSVVAGYQETQYF. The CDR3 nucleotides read TGTGCCAGCAGCGTAGTAGCGGGGTACCAAGAGACCCAGTACTTC.

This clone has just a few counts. CDR3 bases: TGTGCCAGCAGCGGATCCGGGACGATTGGTCACTATGGCTACACCTTC. As protein: CASSGSGTIGHYGYTF. The chain links TRBV13 to TRBJ1-2; D possibly corresponds to TRBD1 (5 bases). CDR1 PRHDT and CDR2 FYEKMQ come from the germline V gene (reference sequence). V lost 5 bases and J 3 bases, leaving 19 bases between the germline ends. CDR3 size: 16 residues.

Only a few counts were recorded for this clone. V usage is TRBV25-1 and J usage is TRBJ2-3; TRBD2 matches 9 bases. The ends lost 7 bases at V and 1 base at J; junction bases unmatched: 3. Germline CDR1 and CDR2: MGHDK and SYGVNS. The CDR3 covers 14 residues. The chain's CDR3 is CASNAGGRTDTQYF. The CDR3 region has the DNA TGTGCCAGCAACGCGGGAGGGCGCACAGATACGCAGTATTTT.

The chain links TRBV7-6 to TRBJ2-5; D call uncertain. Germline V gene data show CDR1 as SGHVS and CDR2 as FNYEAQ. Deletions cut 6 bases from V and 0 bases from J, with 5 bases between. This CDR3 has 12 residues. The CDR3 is CASRSYQETQYF. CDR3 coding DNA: TGTGCCAGCAGAAGCTACCAAGAGACCCAGTACTTC.

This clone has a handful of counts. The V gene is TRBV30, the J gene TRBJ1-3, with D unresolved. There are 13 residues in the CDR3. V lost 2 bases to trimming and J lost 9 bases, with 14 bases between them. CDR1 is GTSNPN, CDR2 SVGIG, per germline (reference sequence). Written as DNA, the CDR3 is TGTGCCTGGAGTCCCCAGATTACCGGCACCATATATTTT. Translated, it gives CAWSPQITGTIYF.

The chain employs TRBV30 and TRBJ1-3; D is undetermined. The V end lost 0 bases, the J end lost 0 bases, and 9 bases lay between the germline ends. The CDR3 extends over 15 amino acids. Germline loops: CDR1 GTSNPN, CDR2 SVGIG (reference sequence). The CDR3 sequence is CAWSVRGLSGNTIYF. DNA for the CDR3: TGTGCCTGGAGTGTACGCGGCCTCTCTGGAAACACCATATATTTT.

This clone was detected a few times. CDR3 amino acids: CASSLRTGDGYTF. CDR3 nucleotides: TGCGCCAGCAGCTTAAGGACAGGCGATGGCTACACCTTC. The genes are TRBV5-1 and TRBJ1-2; 7 nucleotides line up with TRBD1. J gave up 6 bases and V 2 bases, and 4 bases lay outside the gene matches. CDR3 length: 13 residues. CDR1 SGHRS and CDR2 YFSETQ come from the germline V gene.

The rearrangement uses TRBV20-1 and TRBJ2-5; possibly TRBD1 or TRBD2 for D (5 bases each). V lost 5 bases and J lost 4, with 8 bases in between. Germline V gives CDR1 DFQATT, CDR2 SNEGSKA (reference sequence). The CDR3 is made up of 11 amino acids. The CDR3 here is CSAGGPETQYF. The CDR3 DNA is TGCAGTGCTGGGGGTCCAGAGACCCAGTACTTC.

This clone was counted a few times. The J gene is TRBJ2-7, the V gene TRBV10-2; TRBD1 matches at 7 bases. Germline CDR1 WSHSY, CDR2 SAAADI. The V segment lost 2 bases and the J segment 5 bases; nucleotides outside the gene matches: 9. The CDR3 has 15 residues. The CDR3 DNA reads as TGCGCCAGCAGTGAGCTAGGCAGGGGGTCCGACGAGCAGTACTTC. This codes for CASSELGRGSDEQYF.

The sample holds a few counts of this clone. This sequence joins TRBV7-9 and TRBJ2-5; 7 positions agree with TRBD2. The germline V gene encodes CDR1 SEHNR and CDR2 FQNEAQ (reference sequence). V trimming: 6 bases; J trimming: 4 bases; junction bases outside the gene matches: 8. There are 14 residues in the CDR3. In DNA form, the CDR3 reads TGTGCCAGCAGTAACGCGGGGGAGGCAGAGACCCAGTACTTC. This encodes CASSNAGEAETQYF.

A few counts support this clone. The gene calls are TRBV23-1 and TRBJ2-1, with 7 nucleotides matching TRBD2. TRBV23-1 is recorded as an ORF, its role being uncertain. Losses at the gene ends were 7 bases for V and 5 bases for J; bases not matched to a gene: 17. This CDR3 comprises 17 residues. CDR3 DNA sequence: TGCGCCAGCACCCAACGGGATAGACTAGCCTGGAACAATGAGCAGTTCTTC. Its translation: CASTQRDRLAWNNEQFF.

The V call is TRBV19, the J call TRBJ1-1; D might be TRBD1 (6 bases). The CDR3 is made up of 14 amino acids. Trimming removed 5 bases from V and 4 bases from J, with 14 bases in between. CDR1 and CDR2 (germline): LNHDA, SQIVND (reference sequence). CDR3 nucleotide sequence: TGTGCCAGTAGTCCGCCGCGACAGGTCACTGAAGCTTTCTTT. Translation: CASSPPRQVTEAFF. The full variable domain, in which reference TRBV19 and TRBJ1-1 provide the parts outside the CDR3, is DGGITQSPKYLFRKEGQNVTLSCEQNLNHDAMYWYRQDPGQGLRLIYYSQIVNDFQKGDIAEGYSVSREKKESFPLTVTSAQKNPTAFYLCASSPPRQVTEAFFGQGTRLTVV.

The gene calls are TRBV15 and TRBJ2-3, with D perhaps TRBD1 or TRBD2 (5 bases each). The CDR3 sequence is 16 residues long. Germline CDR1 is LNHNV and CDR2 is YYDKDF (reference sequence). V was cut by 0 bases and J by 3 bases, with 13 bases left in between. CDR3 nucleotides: TGTGCCACCAGCAGAGAAGTGGGACCGTTAACAGATACGCAGTATTTT. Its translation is CATSREVGPLTDTQYF. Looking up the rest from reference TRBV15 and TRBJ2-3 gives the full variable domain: DAMVIQNPRYQVTQFGKPVTLSCSQTLNHNVMYWYQQKSSQAPKLLFHYYDKDFNNEADTPDNFQSRRPNTSFCFLDIRSPGLGDTAMYLCATSREVGPLTDTQYFGPGTRLTVL.

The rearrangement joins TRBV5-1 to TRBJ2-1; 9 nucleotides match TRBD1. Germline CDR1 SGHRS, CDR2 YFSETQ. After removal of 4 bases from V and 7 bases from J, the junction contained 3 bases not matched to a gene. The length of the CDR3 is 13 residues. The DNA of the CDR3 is TGCGCCAGCAGCCTAGGACAGGGGAATGAGCAGTTCTTC. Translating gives CASSLGQGNEQFF.

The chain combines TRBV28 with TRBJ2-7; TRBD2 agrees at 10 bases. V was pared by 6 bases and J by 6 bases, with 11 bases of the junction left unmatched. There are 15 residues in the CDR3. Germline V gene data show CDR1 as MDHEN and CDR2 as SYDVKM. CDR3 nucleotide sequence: TGTGCCAGCAGCAAAGGACTAGCGGAGAATCGCGAGCAGTACGTC. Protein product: CASSKGLAENREQYV.

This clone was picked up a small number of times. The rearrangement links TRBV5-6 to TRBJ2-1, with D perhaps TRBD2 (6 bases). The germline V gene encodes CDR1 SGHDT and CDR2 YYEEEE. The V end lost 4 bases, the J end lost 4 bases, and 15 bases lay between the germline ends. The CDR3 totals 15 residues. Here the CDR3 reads CASSRDPGGYNEQFF. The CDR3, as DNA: TGTGCCAGCAGCCGTGACCCCGGAGGGTACAATGAGCAGTTCTTC. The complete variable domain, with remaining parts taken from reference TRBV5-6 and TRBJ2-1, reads DAGVTQSPTHLIKTRGQQVTLRCSPKSGHDTVSWYQQALGQGPQFIFQYYEEEERQRGNFPDRFSGHQFPNYSSELNVNALLLGDSALYLCASSRDPGGYNEQFFGPGTRLTVL.

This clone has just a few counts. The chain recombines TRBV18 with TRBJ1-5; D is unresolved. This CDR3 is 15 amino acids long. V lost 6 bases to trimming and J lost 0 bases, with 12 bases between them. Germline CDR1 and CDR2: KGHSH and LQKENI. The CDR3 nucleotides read TGTGCCAGCTCCGTGACACGATATAGCAATCAGCCCCAGCATTTT. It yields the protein CASSVTRYSNQPQHF.

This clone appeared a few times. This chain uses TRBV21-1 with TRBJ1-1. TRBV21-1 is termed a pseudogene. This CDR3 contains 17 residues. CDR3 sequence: CASSKGGGKVRNTEAFF. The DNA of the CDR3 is TGTGCCAGCAGCAAAGGCGGGGGAAAAGTGAGAAACACTGAAGCTTTCTTT.

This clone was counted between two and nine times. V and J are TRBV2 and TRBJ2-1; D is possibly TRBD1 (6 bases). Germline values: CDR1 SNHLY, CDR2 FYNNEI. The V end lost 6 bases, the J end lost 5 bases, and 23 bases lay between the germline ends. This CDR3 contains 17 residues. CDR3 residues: CASSPITQGVMDNEQFF. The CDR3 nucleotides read TGTGCCAGCAGCCCAATTACACAGGGTGTAATGGACAATGAGCAGTTCTTC.